One sample yielded the 9 T cell receptor beta chains listed below, sequenced in a study of beta chain features in type 1 diabetes. The study reverse transcribed the entire isolated RNA, so it sequenced expressed TCRB transcripts. The data were produced by immunoSEQ multiplex PCR, yet TCRdb's version contains in-frame clones alone and is incomplete. The sample includes fewer than 650,000 clones, 15% of them seen just once. Sample: naive CD4+ T cells from blood. The origin of the receptors is a young man in good health.

In its sample, this clone was seen a few times. The rearrangement links TRBV7-8 to TRBJ2-7, with 7 nucleotides matching TRBD2. CDR1 and CDR2 from the germline V gene are SGHVS and FQNEAQ. With V trimmed by 3 bases and J by 0 bases, 14 bases remained unmatched. CDR3 length equals 18 residues. CDR3 DNA: TGTGCCAGCAGCTTCTTAGTTCTGAACGGGAGGAACTCCTACGAGCAGTACTTC. It is translated as CASSFLVLNGRNSYEQYF.

The chain joins TRBV5-5 to TRBJ1-2; possibly TRBD1 for D (6 bases). V was pared by 4 bases and J by 4 bases, with 14 bases between. Germline V gene lookup returns CDR1 SGHKS and CDR2 YYEKEE (reference sequence). CDR3 length: 14 amino acids. The DNA of the CDR3 is TGTGCCAGCAGCCTAGGAGGGGGTGCCTATGGCTACACCTTC. Its protein product is CASSLGGGAYGYTF.

The sample holds a few counts of this clone. V and J are TRBV30 and TRBJ2-3; the D gene is possibly TRBD2 (7 bases). Germline V gene lookup returns CDR1 GTSNPN and CDR2 SVGIG (reference sequence). V was cut by 0 bases and J by 9 bases, with 13 bases left in between. CDR3 length: 13 amino acids. The CDR3 bases are TGTGCCTGGAGTGTACTTCCGGGGGGCACGCAGTATTTT. Its translation: CAWSVLPGGTQYF.

The chain has TRBV7-3 and TRBJ2-1; 10 positions match TRBD2. Germline CDR1 reads SGHTA; CDR2 reads FQGTGA. V was clipped by 4 bases and J by 1 base; unmatched bases: 4. This CDR3 spans 16 amino acids. This CDR3 reads CASSSRTSGSYNEQFF. DNA of the CDR3: TGTGCCAGCAGCTCACGGACTAGCGGATCCTACAATGAGCAGTTCTTC.

The chain employs TRBV7-9 and TRBJ2-6; 11 nucleotides match TRBD1. This CDR3 is built from 17 residues. The germline CDR1 and CDR2 sequences are SEHNR and FQNEAQ (reference sequence). The trim removed 8 bases at V and 2 bases at J, leaving 8 bases unmatched. The CDR3 nucleotides read TGTGCCAGCCTACGTTCGGGACAGGGGGCTGGGGCCAACGTCCTGACTTTC. It codes for CASLRSGQGAGANVLTF.

Only a few counts were recorded for this clone. This sample also contains other DNA sequences that code for the same CDR3. This chain links TRBV5-1 with TRBJ2-5; TRBD1 aligns across 7 bases. CDR1 and CDR2 (germline): SGHRS, YFSETQ. J gave up 2 bases and V 2 bases, and 6 bases lay outside the gene matches. The CDR3 is 15 residues long. CDR3 loop: CASSFGPGGQETQYF. The DNA of the CDR3 is TGCGCCAGCAGCTTTGGACCAGGGGGTCAAGAGACCCAGTACTTC. The full variable domain, with the rest looked up from reference TRBV5-1 and TRBJ2-5, is KAGVTQTPRYLIKTRGQQVTLSCSPISGHRSVSWYQQTPGQGLQFLFEYFSETQRNKGNFPGRFSGRQFSNSRSEMNVSTLELGDSALYLCASSFGPGGQETQYFGPGTRLLVL.

The J gene is TRBJ2-7, the V gene TRBV7-9; 11 bases are shared with TRBD2. The V gene's germline CDR1 is SEHNR and CDR2 FQNEAQ (reference sequence). V shed 4 bases and J 3 bases; nucleotides not matched to a gene: 5. The CDR3 has 15 amino acids. CDR3 DNA sequence: TGTGCCAGCAGCTCCAGGACTAGCGGGTTCTACGAGCAGTACTTC. Translated, it gives CASSSRTSGFYEQYF.

The CDR3 here is CASSRDSDYSPLHF. The CDR3 region has the DNA TGTGCCAGCAGTAGGGACAGCGATTATTCACCCCTCCACTTT. The chain recombines TRBV27 with TRBJ1-6; TRBD1 matches 7 bases. The V and J ends lost 5 bases and 8 bases, in that order; junction bases with no gene match: 6. From germline, CDR1 is MNHEY and CDR2 SMNVEV (reference sequence). The CDR3 loop spans 14 amino acids.

To note about this clone: One end of the junction fails to match germline, which may point to a read error. The V and J genes are TRBV10-3 and TRBJ2-7; 9 bases line up with TRBD1. Germline lookup yields CDR1 ENHRY and CDR2 SYGVKD. The CDR3 consists of 12 residues. The CDR3 is CAISDRTGAPAF. DNA of the CDR3: TGTGCCATCAGTGACAGGACAGGGGCCCCCGCCTTC.